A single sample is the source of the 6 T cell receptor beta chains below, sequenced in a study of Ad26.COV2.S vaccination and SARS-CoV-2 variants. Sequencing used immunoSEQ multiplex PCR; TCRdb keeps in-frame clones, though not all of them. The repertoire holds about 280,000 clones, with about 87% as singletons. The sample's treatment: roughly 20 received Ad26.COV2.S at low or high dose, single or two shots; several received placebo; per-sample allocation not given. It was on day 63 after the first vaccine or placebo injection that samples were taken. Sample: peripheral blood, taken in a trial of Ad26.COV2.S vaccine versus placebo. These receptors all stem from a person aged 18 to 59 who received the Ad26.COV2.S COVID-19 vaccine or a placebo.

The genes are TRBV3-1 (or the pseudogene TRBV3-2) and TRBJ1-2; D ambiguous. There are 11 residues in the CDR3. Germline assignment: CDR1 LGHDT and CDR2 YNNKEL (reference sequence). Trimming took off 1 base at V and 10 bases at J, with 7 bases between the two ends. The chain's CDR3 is CASSQALAYTF. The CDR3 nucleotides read TGTGCCAGCAGCCAAGCTTTGGCCTACACCTTC.

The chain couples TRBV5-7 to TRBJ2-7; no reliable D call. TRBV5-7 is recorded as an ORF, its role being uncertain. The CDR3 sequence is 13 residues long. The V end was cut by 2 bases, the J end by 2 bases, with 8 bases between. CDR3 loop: CASSFREPYEQYF. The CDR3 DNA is TGTGCCAGCAGCTTTAGGGAACCCTACGAGCAGTACTTC.

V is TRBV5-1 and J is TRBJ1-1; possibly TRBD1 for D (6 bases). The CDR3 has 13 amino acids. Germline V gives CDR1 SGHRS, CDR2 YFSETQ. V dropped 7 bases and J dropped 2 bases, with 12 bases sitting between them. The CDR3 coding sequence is TGCGCCAGCGCCAGGGGTTTAAACACTGAAGCTTTCTTT. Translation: CASARGLNTEAFF.

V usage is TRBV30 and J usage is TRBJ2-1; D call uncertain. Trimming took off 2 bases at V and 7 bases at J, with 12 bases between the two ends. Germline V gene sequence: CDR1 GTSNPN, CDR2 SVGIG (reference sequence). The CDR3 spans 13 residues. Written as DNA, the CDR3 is TGTGCCTGGAGTAGTGTATTCGTGAATGAGCAGTTCTTC. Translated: CAWSSVFVNEQFF.

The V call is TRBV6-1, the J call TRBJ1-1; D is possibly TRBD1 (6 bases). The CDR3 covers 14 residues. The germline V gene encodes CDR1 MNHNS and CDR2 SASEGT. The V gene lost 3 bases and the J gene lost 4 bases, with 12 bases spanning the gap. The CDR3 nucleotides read TGTGCCAGCAGTGACGACCAGGGGCCCACTGAAGCTTTCTTT. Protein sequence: CASSDDQGPTEAFF.

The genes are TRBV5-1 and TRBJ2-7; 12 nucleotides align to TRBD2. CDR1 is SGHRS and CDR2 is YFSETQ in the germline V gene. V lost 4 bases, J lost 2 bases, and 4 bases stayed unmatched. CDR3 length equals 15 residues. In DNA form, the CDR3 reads TGCGCCAGCAGCATTGGGACTAGCGGGCCCTACGAGCAGTACTTC. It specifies CASSIGTSGPYEQYF.